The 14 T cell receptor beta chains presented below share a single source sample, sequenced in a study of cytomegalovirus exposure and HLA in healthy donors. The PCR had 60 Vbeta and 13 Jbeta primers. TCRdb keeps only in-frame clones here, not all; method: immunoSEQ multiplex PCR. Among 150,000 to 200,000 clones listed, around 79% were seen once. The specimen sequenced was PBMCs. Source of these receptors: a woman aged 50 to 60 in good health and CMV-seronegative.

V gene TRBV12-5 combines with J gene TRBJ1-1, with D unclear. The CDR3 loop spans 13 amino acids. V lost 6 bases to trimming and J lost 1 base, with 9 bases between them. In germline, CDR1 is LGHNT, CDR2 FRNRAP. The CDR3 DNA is TGTGCTAGTGGCGATACTACGAACACTGAAGCTTTCTTT. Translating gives CASGDTTNTEAFF.

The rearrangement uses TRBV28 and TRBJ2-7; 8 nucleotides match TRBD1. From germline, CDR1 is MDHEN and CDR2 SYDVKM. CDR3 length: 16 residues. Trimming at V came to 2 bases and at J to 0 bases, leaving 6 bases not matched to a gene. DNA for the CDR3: TGTGCCAGCAGTTTACGCCCAGGGGGCGTCTCCTACGAGCAGTACTTC. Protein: CASSLRPGGVSYEQYF.

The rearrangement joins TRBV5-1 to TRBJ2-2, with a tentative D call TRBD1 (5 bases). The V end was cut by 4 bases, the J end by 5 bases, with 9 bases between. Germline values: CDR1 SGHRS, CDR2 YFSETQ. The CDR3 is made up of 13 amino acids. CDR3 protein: CASSERGTGELFF. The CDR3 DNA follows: TGCGCCAGCAGCGAAAGGGGAACCGGGGAGCTGTTTTTT. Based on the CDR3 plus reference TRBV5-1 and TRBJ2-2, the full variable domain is KAGVTQTPRYLIKTRGQQVTLSCSPISGHRSVSWYQQTPGQGLQFLFEYFSETQRNKGNFPGRFSGRQFSNSRSEMNVSTLELGDSALYLCASSERGTGELFFGEGSRLTVL.

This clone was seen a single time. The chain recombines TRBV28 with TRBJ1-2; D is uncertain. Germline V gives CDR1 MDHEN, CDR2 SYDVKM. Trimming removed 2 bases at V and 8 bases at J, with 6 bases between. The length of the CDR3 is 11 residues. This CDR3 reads CASSLEWGYTF. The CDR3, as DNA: TGTGCCAGCAGTTTAGAGTGGGGCTACACCTTC.

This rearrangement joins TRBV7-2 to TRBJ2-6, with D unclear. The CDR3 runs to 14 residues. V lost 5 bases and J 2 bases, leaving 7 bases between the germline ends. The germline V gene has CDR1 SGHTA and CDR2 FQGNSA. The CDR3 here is CASSATTGANVLTF. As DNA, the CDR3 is TGTGCCAGCAGCGCGACAACTGGGGCCAACGTCCTGACTTTC.

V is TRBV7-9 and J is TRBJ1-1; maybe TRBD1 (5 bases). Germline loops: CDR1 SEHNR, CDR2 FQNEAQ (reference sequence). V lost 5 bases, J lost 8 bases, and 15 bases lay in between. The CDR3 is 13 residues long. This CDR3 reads CASSRPGGVEAFF. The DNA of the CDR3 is TGTGCCAGCAGCCGACCCGGGGGGGTCGAAGCTTTCTTT.

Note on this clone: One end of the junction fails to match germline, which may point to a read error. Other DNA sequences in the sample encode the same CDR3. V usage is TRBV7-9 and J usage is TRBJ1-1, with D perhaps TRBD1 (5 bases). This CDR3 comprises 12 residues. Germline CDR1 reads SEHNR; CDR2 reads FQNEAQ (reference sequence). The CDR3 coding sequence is TGTTCCAGCAAAGGCAGGGACACTGAAGCTTTCTTT. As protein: CSSKGRDTEAFF. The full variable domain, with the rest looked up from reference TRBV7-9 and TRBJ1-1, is DTGVSQNPRHKITKRGQNVTFRCDPISEHNRLYWYRQTLGQGPEFLTYFQNEAQLEKSRLLSDRFSAERPKGSFSTLEIQRTEQGDSAMYLCSSKGRDTEAFFGQGTRLTVV.

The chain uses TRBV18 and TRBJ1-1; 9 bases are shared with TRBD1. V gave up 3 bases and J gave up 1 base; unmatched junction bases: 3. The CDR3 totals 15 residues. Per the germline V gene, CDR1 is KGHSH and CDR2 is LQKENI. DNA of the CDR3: TGTGCCAGCTCACCGTCGACAGGGGGGAACACTGAAGCTTTCTTT. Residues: CASSPSTGGNTEAFF.

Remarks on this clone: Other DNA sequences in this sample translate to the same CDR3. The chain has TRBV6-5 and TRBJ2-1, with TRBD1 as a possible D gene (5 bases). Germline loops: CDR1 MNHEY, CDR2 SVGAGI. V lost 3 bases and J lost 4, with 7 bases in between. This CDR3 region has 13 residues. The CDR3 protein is CASSYKGYNEQFF. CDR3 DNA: TGTGCCAGCAGTTATAAGGGGTACAATGAGCAGTTCTTC.

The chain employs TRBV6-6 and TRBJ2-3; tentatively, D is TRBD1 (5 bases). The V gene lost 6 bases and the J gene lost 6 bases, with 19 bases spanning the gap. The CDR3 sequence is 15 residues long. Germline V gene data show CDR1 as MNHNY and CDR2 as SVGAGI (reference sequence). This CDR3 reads CASRSPGWGADTQYF. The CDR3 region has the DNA TGTGCCAGCAGGTCGCCAGGGTGGGGCGCGGATACGCAGTATTTT.

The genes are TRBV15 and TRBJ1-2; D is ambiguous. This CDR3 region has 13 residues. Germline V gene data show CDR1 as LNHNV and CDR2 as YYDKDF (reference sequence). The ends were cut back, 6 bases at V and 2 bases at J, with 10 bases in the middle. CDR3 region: CATRTEGNYGYTF. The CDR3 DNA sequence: TGTGCCACCAGAACGGAGGGAAACTATGGCTACACCTTC. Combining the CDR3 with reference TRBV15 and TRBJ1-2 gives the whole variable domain DAMVIQNPRYQVTQFGKPVTLSCSQTLNHNVMYWYQQKSSQAPKLLFHYYDKDFNNEADTPDNFQSRRPNTSFCFLDIRSPGLGDTAMYLCATRTEGNYGYTFGSGTRLTVV.

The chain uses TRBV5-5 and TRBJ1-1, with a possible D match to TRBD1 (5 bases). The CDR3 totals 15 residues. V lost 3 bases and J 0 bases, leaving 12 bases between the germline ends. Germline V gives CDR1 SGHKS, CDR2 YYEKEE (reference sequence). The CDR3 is CASSWGSPLNTEAFF. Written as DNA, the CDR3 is TGTGCCAGCAGCTGGGGCTCGCCACTGAACACTGAAGCTTTCTTT. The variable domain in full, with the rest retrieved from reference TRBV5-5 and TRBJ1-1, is DAGVTQSPTHLIKTRGQQVTLRCSPISGHKSVSWYQQVLGQGPQFIFQYYEKEERGRGNFPDRFSARQFPNYSSELNVNALLLGDSALYLCASSWGSPLNTEAFFGQGTRLTVV.

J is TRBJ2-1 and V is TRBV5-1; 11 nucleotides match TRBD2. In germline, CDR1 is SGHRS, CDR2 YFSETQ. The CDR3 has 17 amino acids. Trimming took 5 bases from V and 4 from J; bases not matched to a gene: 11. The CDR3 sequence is CASRHSGGTSGYNEQFF. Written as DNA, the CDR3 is TGCGCCAGCAGACACAGCGGGGGGACTAGCGGATACAATGAGCAGTTCTTC.

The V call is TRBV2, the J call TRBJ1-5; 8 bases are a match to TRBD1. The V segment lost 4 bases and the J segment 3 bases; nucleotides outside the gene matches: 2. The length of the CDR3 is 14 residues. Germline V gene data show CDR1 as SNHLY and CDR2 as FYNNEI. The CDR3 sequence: CASSGTGINQPQHF. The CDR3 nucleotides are TGTGCCAGCAGTGGGACAGGGATCAATCAGCCCCAGCATTTT.